This T cell receptor (beta chain) was recorded in a study of T cell responses to AZD1222 COVID-19 vaccine. Study-wide results and caveats: Just a handful of AZD1222 recipients were seropositive at baseline. After the peak T cell response, and only then, were repertoires sampled. Spike as a whole was targeted by vaccine-associated CD4 TCRs, dominant at 160-218 and 743-854.

As to this clone: Its cognate antigen is unknown.

Germline V gene sequence: CDR1 SNHLY, CDR2 FYNNEI. The CDR3 covers 13 residues. V lost 9 bases and J lost 2; bases outside the gene matches: 4. Measured with immunoSEQ multiplex PCR; TCRdb has only the in-frame clones, and not every one. The sample lists about 140,000 clones, more than 85% seen once, with over 1% in the top ten. This TCR came from an adult who received the AZD1222 COVID-19 vaccine. Sequences were derived from peripheral blood, sampled 28 days after the second AZD1222 dose. This rearrangement joins TRBV2 to TRBJ1-1; the match to TRBD1 covers 9 bases. This CDR3 is CARGTGSNTEAFF. CDR3 bases: TGTGCCAGGGGGACAGGGTCAAACACTGAAGCTTTCTTT. The full variable domain, rest sourced from reference TRBV2 and TRBJ1-1, is EPEVTQTPSHQVTQMGQEVILRCVPISNHLYFYWYRQILGQKVEFLVSFYNNEISEKSEIFDDQFSVERPDGSNFTLKIRSTKLEDSAMYFCARGTGSNTEAFFGQGTRLTVV.